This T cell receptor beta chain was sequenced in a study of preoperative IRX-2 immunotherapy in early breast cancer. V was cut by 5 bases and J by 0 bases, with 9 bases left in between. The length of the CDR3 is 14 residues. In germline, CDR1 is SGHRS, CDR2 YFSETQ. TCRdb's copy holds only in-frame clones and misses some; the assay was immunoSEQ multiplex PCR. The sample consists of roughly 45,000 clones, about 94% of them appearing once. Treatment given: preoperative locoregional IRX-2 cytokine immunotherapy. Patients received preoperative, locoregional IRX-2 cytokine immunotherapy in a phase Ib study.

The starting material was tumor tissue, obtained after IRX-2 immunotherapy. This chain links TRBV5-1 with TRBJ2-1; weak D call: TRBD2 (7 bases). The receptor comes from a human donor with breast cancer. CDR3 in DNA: TGCGCCAGCAGTGGGGGGGCCTCCTACAATGAGCAGTTCTTC. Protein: CASSGGASYNEQFF.